These 29 T cell receptor beta chains were all obtained from the same sample, sequenced in a study of T cell responses to AZD1222 COVID-19 vaccine. Sequenced by immunoSEQ multiplex PCR; TCRdb stores in-frame clones only, minus some. The sample gives over 70,000 clones, approximately 88% of which show up once; roughly 6% is in the top ten. Material: peripheral blood, obtained on day 0 of AZD1222 vaccination. These receptors all stem from an adult in good health.

The chain employs TRBV7-3 and TRBJ2-2; D is uncertain. Germline V gene lookup returns CDR1 SGHTA and CDR2 FQGTGA. The ends were cut back, 5 bases at V and 0 bases at J, with 10 bases in the middle. The CDR3 runs 15 residues. CDR3 nucleotide sequence: TGTGCCAGCAGCCCGACCGGGCCGAACACCGGGGAGCTGTTTTTT. Its protein is CASSPTGPNTGELFF.

The genes are TRBV2 and TRBJ2-5, with D possibly being TRBD1 (6 bases). The CDR3 sequence is 15 residues long. Trimming cost V 8 bases and J 5 bases, with 21 bases left between them. The V gene's germline CDR1 is SNHLY and CDR2 FYNNEI. This CDR3 is CASAHGGQLGETQYF. CDR3 bases: TGTGCCAGCGCCCACGGCGGACAGCTTGGGGAGACCCAGTACTTC.

The chain links TRBV6-5 to TRBJ2-2; D not resolved. With 6 bases removed from V and 3 bases from J, the gap between germline ends came to 8 bases. Germline CDR1 reads MNHEY; CDR2 reads SVGAGI. This CDR3 has 13 residues. For the CDR3, the DNA is TGTGCCAGCAGAGCAGGCTACACCGGGGAGCTGTTTTTT. Amino acid sequence: CASRAGYTGELFF.

The chain employs TRBV5-4 and TRBJ1-2; no clear D gene. CDR1 is SGHNT, CDR2 YYREEE, per germline (reference sequence). V lost 0 bases and J 2 bases, leaving 8 bases between the germline ends. CDR3 length: 14 amino acids. CDR3 amino acids: CASSLAAANYGYTF. The DNA for the CDR3 is TGTGCCAGCAGCTTGGCGGCGGCCAACTATGGCTACACCTTC.

This clone was counted once. The chain joins TRBV4-3 to TRBJ1-1; D is undetermined. With 1 base removed from V and 5 bases from J, the gap between germline ends came to 14 bases. The CDR3 totals 15 residues. Germline lookup yields CDR1 LGHNA and CDR2 YSLEER. The CDR3 loop reads CASSQGLGPGTEAFF. In DNA form, the CDR3 reads TGCGCCAGCAGCCAAGGTTTGGGCCCAGGAACTGAAGCTTTCTTT.

The V call is TRBV18, the J call TRBJ2-3; possible D gene TRBD2, 6 bases. The germline V gene encodes CDR1 KGHSH and CDR2 LQKENI. The CDR3 has 17 residues. Trimming took 3 bases from V and 0 from J, leaving 16 bases between them. The CDR3 DNA reads TGTGCCAGCTCACCGCATGCACTCGGGACTAGCACAGATACGCAGTATTTT. Amino acids: CASSPHALGTSTDTQYF.

The V call is TRBV5-1, the J call TRBJ1-2, with TRBD1 identical over 7 bases. Germline CDR1 reads SGHRS; CDR2 reads YFSETQ. Trimming removed 2 bases from V and 0 bases from J; junction bases left unmatched: 4. The CDR3 has 15 residues. Here the CDR3 reads CASSFSGGSNYGYTF. DNA of the CDR3: TGCGCCAGCAGCTTTTCAGGGGGGTCTAACTATGGCTACACCTTC.

The table lists this clone with a few counts. The chain combines TRBV30 with TRBJ1-2, with D possibly TRBD1 on 5 matching bases. The CDR3 loop spans 13 amino acids. The V gene's germline CDR1 is GTSNPN and CDR2 SVGIG (reference sequence). V shed 2 bases and J shed 3 bases, with 10 bases lying between them. The CDR3 bases are TGTGCCTGGAGTCGGGACCAGTACTATGGCTACACCTTC. It encodes CAWSRDQYYGYTF.

This clone appeared a single time. V and J are TRBV7-9 and TRBJ1-1; weak D call: TRBD1 (5 bases). This CDR3 has 14 residues. Trimming cost V 4 bases and J 3 bases, with 12 bases left between them. The V gene's germline CDR1 is SEHNR and CDR2 FQNEAQ (reference sequence). The CDR3 nucleotides read TGTGCCAGCAGCTCCCGACGGGACTACACTGAAGCTTTCTTT. It encodes CASSSRRDYTEAFF.

The count of this clone is one. The chain has TRBV11-2 and TRBJ2-7; 8 bases agree with TRBD2. There are 14 residues in the CDR3. With V trimmed by 5 bases and J by 2 bases, 5 bases remained unmatched. CDR1 and CDR2 (germline): SGHAT, FQNNGV. CDR3 residues: CASSTLSGTYEQYF. In DNA form, the CDR3 reads TGTGCCAGCAGCACCCTTAGCGGGACCTACGAGCAGTACTTC.

This chain links TRBV27 with TRBJ2-7; 8 positions match TRBD2. CDR3 length: 15 residues. From germline, CDR1 is MNHEY and CDR2 SMNVEV (reference sequence). V lost 2 bases and J lost 2; bases outside the gene matches: 5. The CDR3 coding sequence is TGTGCCAGCAGTTTAATCCGGGAGGGCCCCTACGAGCAGTACTTC. It yields the protein CASSLIREGPYEQYF.

The gene calls are TRBV5-1 and TRBJ2-5; D is possibly TRBD1 (5 bases). Trimming left V 1 base short and J 6 bases short, with 13 bases between. This CDR3 contains 14 residues. The germline V gene encodes CDR1 SGHRS and CDR2 YFSETQ. Written as DNA, the CDR3 is TGCGCCAGCAGCTTGACGGACACCGAGAAGACCCAGTACTTC. Translating gives CASSLTDTEKTQYF.

J is TRBJ1-1 and V is TRBV6-6, with D unresolved. V was clipped by 2 bases and J by 0 bases, with 10 bases between them. This CDR3 region has 15 residues. Germline-derived CDR1 and CDR2 are MNHNY and SVGAGI (reference sequence). CDR3 amino acids: CASSYGLNLNTEAFF. The CDR3 bases are TGTGCCAGCAGTTACGGACTGAACCTGAACACTGAAGCTTTCTTT.

This clone appeared a single time. The chain employs TRBV19 and TRBJ2-3; D ambiguous. This CDR3 has 14 amino acids. V was cut by 5 bases and J by 3 bases, with 12 bases left in between. CDR1 is LNHDA and CDR2 is SQIVND in the germline V gene (reference sequence). The CDR3 is CASSPLEATDTQYF. Here the CDR3 DNA reads TGTGCCAGTAGTCCCCTAGAGGCGACAGATACGCAGTATTTT.

The V gene is TRBV5-1, the J gene TRBJ2-5; perhaps TRBD1 as D (5 bases). Per the germline V gene, CDR1 is SGHRS and CDR2 is YFSETQ. Trimming took 1 base from V and 5 from J, leaving 12 bases between them. This CDR3 region has 14 residues. CDR3 nucleotides: TGCGCCAGCAGCTTGAATACAGGAGAGGAGACCCAGTACTTC. Its protein product is CASSLNTGEETQYF.

This chain uses TRBV4-1 with TRBJ1-2; D unclear. The CDR3 loop spans 14 amino acids. V was pared by 1 base and J by 4 bases, with 10 bases between. The germline V gene has CDR1 MGHRA and CDR2 YSYEKL. CDR3 DNA: TGCGCCAGCAGCCAAGTGGGAGTTACCTATGGCTACACCTTC. Translating gives CASSQVGVTYGYTF.

The chain is built from TRBV19 and TRBJ1-1, with 7 bases matching TRBD1. CDR3 size: 14 residues. V lost 6 bases, J lost 6 bases, and 10 bases stayed unmatched. Germline CDR1 is LNHDA and CDR2 is SQIVND (reference sequence). As DNA, the CDR3 is TGTGCCAGTAGCCCTCAGGGGGAAGGAGCTGAAGCTTTCTTT. Translation: CASSPQGEGAEAFF.

Here the CDR3 DNA reads TGTGCCAGCAGCTTAGGGGGCGGATCTGGAAACACCATATATTTT. Translation gives CASSLGGGSGNTIYF. The chain carries TRBV7-9 and TRBJ1-3; possible D gene TRBD1, 5 bases. Germline CDR1 and CDR2: SEHNR and FQNEAQ (reference sequence). Trimming took off 1 base at V and 1 base at J, with 8 bases between the two ends. CDR3 length: 15 residues.

The V gene is TRBV6-1, the J gene TRBJ1-1; D not certain. This CDR3 spans 13 amino acids. The V end was cut by 2 bases, the J end by 5 bases, with 9 bases between. Germline V gives CDR1 MNHNS, CDR2 SASEGT. The CDR3 reads CASSEILETEAFF. The DNA for the CDR3 is TGTGCCAGCAGTGAAATACTCGAGACTGAAGCTTTCTTT.

The chain employs TRBV4-3 and TRBJ1-1; D gene unclear. The CDR3 loop spans 15 amino acids. V was pared by 0 bases and J by 1 base, with 9 bases between. Germline loops: CDR1 LGHNA, CDR2 YSLEER. The CDR3 reads CASSQDQSKNTEAFF. The CDR3 nucleotides are TGCGCCAGCAGCCAAGATCAGTCCAAGAACACTGAAGCTTTCTTT.

This clone was recorded only once. V is TRBV7-2 and J is TRBJ2-4, with TRBD1 matching 8 bases. There are 16 residues in the CDR3. J lost 4 bases, V lost 0 bases, and 5 bases had no gene match. From germline, CDR1 is SGHTA and CDR2 FQGNSA. CDR3 nucleotide sequence: TGTGCCAGCAGCTTAGCGGCAGGGGGCATAAAAAACATTCAGTACTTC. Its translation is CASSLAAGGIKNIQYF.

V is TRBV19 and J is TRBJ2-7, with D perhaps matching TRBD2 (6 bases). From germline, CDR1 is LNHDA and CDR2 SQIVND (reference sequence). V dropped 7 bases and J dropped 0 bases, with 19 bases sitting between them. The CDR3 runs to 16 residues. This CDR3 is CASKSRDSRGSYEQYF. Written as DNA, the CDR3 is TGTGCCAGTAAAAGCAGGGACTCCCGGGGCTCCTACGAGCAGTACTTC.

This chain connects TRBV5-1 to TRBJ2-7; D is unresolved. The germline CDR1 and CDR2 sequences are SGHRS and YFSETQ. Trimming pared 4 bases from V and 6 bases from J, leaving 8 bases between. The CDR3 spans 11 residues. The CDR3 nucleotides are TGCGCCAGCAGCAGCTACGGCGAGCAGTACTTC. Translation gives CASSSYGEQYF.

This clone occurred once. V is TRBV4-2 and J is TRBJ2-7; D remains unclear. V was cut by 4 bases and J by 3 bases, with 13 bases left in between. This CDR3 has 14 amino acids. Germline assignment: CDR1 LGHNA and CDR2 YNFKEQ. The CDR3 sequence is CASSPPGSGYEQYF. CDR3 bases: TGTGCCAGCAGCCCACCGGGCTCAGGCTACGAGCAGTACTTC.

The chain combines TRBV28 with TRBJ2-7; 7 bases map to TRBD2. The germline gives CDR1 MDHEN, CDR2 SYDVKM. Trimming removed 3 bases from V and 3 bases from J; junction bases left unmatched: 5. The CDR3 covers 14 residues. DNA of the CDR3: TGTGCCAGCAGTTTTGGCGGGAGTATCTACGAGCAGTACTTC. Its protein is CASSFGGSIYEQYF. The full variable domain, with the rest looked up from reference TRBV28 and TRBJ2-7, is DVKVTQSSRYLVKRTGEKVFLECVQDMDHENMFWYRQDPGLGLRLIYFSYDVKMKEKGDIPEGYSVSREKKERFSLILESASTNQTSMYLCASSFGGSIYEQYFGPGTRLTVT.

The chain uses TRBV10-3 and TRBJ1-2; no firm D call. V shed 5 bases and J shed 2 bases, with 9 bases lying between them. This CDR3 spans 13 amino acids. Germline CDR1 is ENHRY and CDR2 is SYGVKD. Here the CDR3 reads CAISPGWNYGYTF. The CDR3 DNA reads TGTGCCATCAGTCCGGGGTGGAACTATGGCTACACCTTC.

CDR3: CASSLGVTQDTQYF. In nucleotides, the CDR3 is TGTGCCAGCAGCTTAGGGGTCACCCAAGATACGCAGTATTTT. The genes are TRBV7-2 and TRBJ2-3; D is ambiguous. CDR1 and CDR2 from the germline V gene are SGHTA and FQGNSA. The V end lost 1 base, the J end lost 5 bases, and 10 bases lay between the germline ends. The CDR3 has 14 residues.

This chain links TRBV19 with TRBJ1-3, with TRBD1 as a possible D gene (5 bases). The V gene's germline CDR1 is LNHDA and CDR2 SQIVND (reference sequence). The CDR3 has 14 amino acids. Trimming cost V 10 bases and J 1 base, with 14 bases left between them. The CDR3 spells CATRTGGSGNTIYF. The CDR3 DNA reads TGTGCCACCAGAACTGGGGGGTCTGGAAACACCATATATTTT.

V usage is TRBV28 and J usage is TRBJ2-7; 11 nucleotides line up with TRBD1. Germline V gene data show CDR1 as MDHEN and CDR2 as SYDVKM. V was clipped by 3 bases and J by 7 bases; unmatched bases: 11. CDR3 length equals 16 residues. DNA of the CDR3: TGTGCCAGCAGTTTCCGGCCGGGACAGGGGGTCGAAGAGCAGTACTTC. It translates to CASSFRPGQGVEEQYF.